A single sample gave rise to the 30 T cell receptor beta chains below, sequenced in a study of high-grade serous ovarian cancer treatment subgroups. The tumor samples were collected prior to definitive surgery or chemotherapy. Some clones are missing from TCRdb's copy, which holds only in-frame ones; the method was immunoSEQ multiplex PCR. This sample has roughly 18,000 clones, with roughly four fifths found just once. Sequences were obtained from tumor tissue. These receptors were collected from a human donor with high-grade serous ovarian cancer.

This clone was detected a few times. The chain couples TRBV27 to TRBJ1-1, with 7 nucleotides matching TRBD1. CDR1 and CDR2 from the germline V gene are MNHEY and SMNVEV (reference sequence). The length of the CDR3 is 15 residues. The V and J ends lost 7 bases and 4 bases, in that order; junction bases with no gene match: 12. The CDR3 sequence is CASTPGQTRTTEAFF. The CDR3 nucleotides read TGTGCCAGCACTCCGGGACAGACCCGGACCACTGAAGCTTTCTTT.

The chain is built from TRBV30 and TRBJ1-1; 9 nucleotides agree with TRBD1. Unmatched junction bases numbered 6, after V lost 0 bases and J lost 10 bases. Germline V lookup: CDR1 GTSNPN, CDR2 SVGIG (reference sequence). The CDR3 covers 13 residues. CDR3 in DNA: TGTGCCTGGAGTGTACGAAACAGGGGGCCAGCTTTCTTT. It yields the protein CAWSVRNRGPAFF.

V usage is TRBV15 and J usage is TRBJ2-2; 7 nucleotides line up with TRBD1. There are 15 residues in the CDR3. Germline CDR1 LNHNV, CDR2 YYDKDF (reference sequence). J lost 2 bases, V lost 3 bases, and 3 bases had no gene match. Here the CDR3 reads CATSSWDSNTGELFF. In DNA form, the CDR3 reads TGTGCCACCAGCAGCTGGGACAGCAACACCGGGGAGCTGTTTTTT.

In its sample, this clone was seen a few times. The chain is built from TRBV29-1 and TRBJ1-1, with D uncertain. V dropped 5 bases and J dropped 2 bases, with 18 bases sitting between them. The CDR3 loop spans 15 amino acids. Germline CDR1 SQVTM, CDR2 ANQGSEA. The CDR3 DNA sequence: TGCAGCGTTCACAACCCCCCCGGTATTAACACTGAAGCTTTCTTT. The encoded protein is CSVHNPPGINTEAFF. The full variable domain, its missing parts supplied by reference TRBV29-1 and TRBJ1-1, is SAVISQKPSRDICQRGTSLTIQCQVDSQVTMMFWYRQQPGQSLTLIATANQGSEATYESGFVIDKFPISRPNLTFSTLTVSNMSPEDSSIYLCSVHNPPGINTEAFFGQGTRLTVV.

J is TRBJ2-3 and V is TRBV4-2; TRBD2 matches 8 bases. This CDR3 is built from 16 residues. Germline V gene data show CDR1 as LGHNA and CDR2 as YNFKEQ. The V segment lost 3 bases and the J segment 0 bases; nucleotides outside the gene matches: 5. CDR3 region: CASSQGGGRSTDTQYF. CDR3 DNA: TGTGCCAGCAGCCAGGGCGGCGGGAGGAGCACAGATACGCAGTATTTT.

The genes are TRBV9 and TRBJ1-4; D remains unclear. The CDR3 runs to 14 residues. V lost 4 bases and J lost 4, with 11 bases in between. The germline V gene has CDR1 SGDLS and CDR2 YYNGEE. The CDR3 DNA reads as TGTGCCAGCAGCCCGAACTGGGGTAATGAAAAACTGTTTTTT. The encoded protein is CASSPNWGNEKLFF.

The chain links TRBV28 to TRBJ1-1; TRBD1 is a possible D gene (6 bases). V lost 6 bases to trimming and J lost 5 bases, with 19 bases between them. Germline V gene sequence: CDR1 MDHEN, CDR2 SYDVKM. The CDR3 runs to 15 residues. CDR3 residues: CASRNVVGGGTEAFF. The CDR3 DNA is TGTGCCAGCAGGAACGTCGTGGGGGGCGGGACTGAAGCTTTCTTT.

Only a few counts were recorded for this clone. The V call is TRBV7-2, the J call TRBJ1-3; D call uncertain. V was clipped by 5 bases and J by 3 bases, with 17 bases between them. This CDR3 has 16 amino acids. The germline V gene has CDR1 SGHTA and CDR2 FQGNSA. CDR3 in amino acids: CASSPSPMGGGNTIYF. Written as DNA, the CDR3 is TGTGCCAGCAGCCCAAGTCCCATGGGAGGTGGAAACACCATATATTTT.

The chain is built from TRBV18 and TRBJ2-1; D is undetermined. Trimming pared 2 bases from V and 2 bases from J, leaving 4 bases between. The CDR3 is 13 amino acids. In germline, CDR1 is KGHSH, CDR2 LQKENI. The CDR3 region is CASSPGAYNEQFF. For the CDR3, the DNA is TGTGCCAGCTCACCAGGGGCCTACAATGAGCAGTTCTTC.

This sequence joins TRBV4-1 and TRBJ2-3; D is unresolved. Germline V gene data show CDR1 as MGHRA and CDR2 as YSYEKL. The V end was cut by 4 bases, the J end by 8 bases, with 7 bases between. The CDR3 spans 11 residues. The CDR3 is CASSLEGTQYF. DNA for the CDR3: TGCGCCAGCAGCCTCGAAGGTACGCAGTATTTT.

The CDR3 protein is CASSPRLTYNEQFF. CDR3 DNA sequence: TGTGCCAGCAGTCCGAGACTTACCTACAATGAGCAGTTCTTC. This chain links TRBV2 with TRBJ2-1; D is unclear. Germline V lookup: CDR1 SNHLY, CDR2 FYNNEI. This CDR3 comprises 14 residues. V lost 5 bases and J lost 2, with 10 bases in between.

The CDR3 nucleotides are TGTGCCAGCAGTTATTCACTAGGTGGTAATGAAAAACTGTTTTTT. Amino acids: CASSYSLGGNEKLFF. This chain links TRBV6-6 with TRBJ1-4; D remains ambiguous. V shed 3 bases and J shed 4 bases, with 12 bases lying between them. Looked up from germline, CDR1 is MNHNY and CDR2 is SVGAGI (reference sequence). The CDR3 length is 15 residues.

The V and J genes are TRBV6-1 and TRBJ2-7; the match to TRBD2 covers 7 bases. Trimming at V came to 7 bases and at J to 2 bases, leaving 5 bases not matched to a gene. The CDR3 sequence is 13 residues long. Germline V gene data show CDR1 as MNHNS and CDR2 as SASEGT. In DNA form, the CDR3 reads TGTGCCAGCAAGGCTAGCGGCACCTACGAGCAGTACTTC. Translation gives CASKASGTYEQYF.

The chain is built from TRBV11-1 and TRBJ1-1, with no clear D. Germline assignment: CDR1 SGHAT and CDR2 FQDESV (reference sequence). V shed 1 base and J shed 3 bases, with 9 bases lying between them. CDR3 length: 14 residues. CDR3 in DNA: TGTGCCAGCAGCTTAGAGGGAAGGTACACTGAAGCTTTCTTT. Its translation: CASSLEGRYTEAFF.

This clone has a handful of counts. The rearrangement joins TRBV7-9 to TRBJ1-1, with D possibly matching TRBD1 (6 bases). The CDR3 is 13 residues long. Trimming took 2 bases from V and 4 from J, leaving 8 bases between them. Germline-derived CDR1 and CDR2 are SEHNR and FQNEAQ (reference sequence). The CDR3 nucleotides read TGTGCCAGCAGCTTATCAGGGGCCACTGAAGCTTTCTTT. Translating it yields CASSLSGATEAFF. Full variable domain (rest looked up from reference TRBV7-9 and TRBJ1-1): DTGVSQNPRHKITKRGQNVTFRCDPISEHNRLYWYRQTLGQGPEFLTYFQNEAQLEKSRLLSDRFSAERPKGSFSTLEIQRTEQGDSAMYLCASSLSGATEAFFGQGTRLTVV.

The table lists this clone with a count of one. V and J are TRBV2 and TRBJ2-4; D gene ambiguous. Trimming cost V 2 bases and J 9 bases, with 11 bases left between them. The length of the CDR3 is 13 residues. Germline CDR1 is SNHLY and CDR2 is FYNNEI. CDR3 region: CASSERLEGIQYF. CDR3 in DNA: TGTGCCAGCAGTGAACGTCTGGAAGGCATTCAGTACTTC.

There are a few counts of this clone. This chain connects TRBV2 to TRBJ1-5; no clear D gene. V was shortened by 1 base and J by 11 bases, with 9 bases between the two germline ends. This CDR3 region has 12 residues. Per germline, CDR1 SNHLY and CDR2 FYNNEI. The DNA of the CDR3 is TGTGCCAGCAGTGAAGAAGCGAAGGCCCAGCATTTT. This sequence encodes CASSEEAKAQHF.

This clone has just a few counts. CDR3 loop: CASSPGPGNTEAFF. In DNA form, the CDR3 reads TGTGCCAGCTCACCTGGGCCCGGGAACACTGAAGCTTTCTTT. The rearrangement joins TRBV18 to TRBJ1-1; D is undetermined. Per the germline V gene, CDR1 is KGHSH and CDR2 is LQKENI. The CDR3 has 14 residues. V lost 3 bases and J 1 base, leaving 9 bases between the germline ends.

The chain is built from TRBV5-1 and TRBJ2-7; TRBD1 agrees at 12 bases. In germline, CDR1 is SGHRS, CDR2 YFSETQ. The CDR3 length is 15 residues. V was clipped by 0 bases and J by 5 bases; unmatched bases: 3. The CDR3 reads CASSLVGQGANEQYF. DNA for the CDR3: TGCGCCAGCAGCTTGGTGGGACAGGGGGCGAACGAGCAGTACTTC.

The rearrangement joins TRBV4-3 to TRBJ2-7; TRBD1 aligns across 7 bases. CDR1 and CDR2 (germline): LGHNA, YSLEER. With V trimmed by 4 bases and J by 4 bases, 7 bases remained unmatched. The CDR3 is made up of 14 amino acids. CDR3 sequence: CASSLATGEYEQYF. In DNA, the CDR3 is TGCGCCAGCAGCCTCGCTACAGGGGAGTACGAGCAGTACTTC.

In DNA form, the CDR3 reads TGTGCCAGCAGTACCCGTGGCGGCTATGGCTACACCTTC. Its protein product is CASSTRGGYGYTF. The chain couples TRBV28 to TRBJ1-2; no clear D gene. Trimming removed 5 bases from V and 4 bases from J, with 11 bases in between. Germline V gene lookup returns CDR1 MDHEN and CDR2 SYDVKM. This CDR3 spans 13 amino acids.

V usage is TRBV7-2 and J usage is TRBJ2-7; TRBD2 aligns across 10 bases. The CDR3 covers 15 residues. Germline CDR1 and CDR2: SGHTA and FQGNSA. Trimming at V came to 5 bases and at J to 2 bases, leaving 6 bases not matched to a gene. In DNA form, the CDR3 reads TGTGCCAGCAGCGCGGGACTAGCGAGGACCTACGAGCAGTACTTC. Translation: CASSAGLARTYEQYF.

The V call is TRBV4-2, the J call TRBJ2-2; TRBD2 matches at 8 bases. The CDR3 covers 17 residues. The trim removed 5 bases at V and 7 bases at J, leaving 15 bases unmatched. Germline V CDR1 and CDR2: LGHNA, YNFKEQ. CDR3 loop: CASSESLEIAGSGELFF. DNA for the CDR3: TGTGCCAGCAGCGAGAGTTTAGAGATAGCGGGAAGCGGGGAGCTGTTTTTT.

This chain uses TRBV19 with TRBJ1-6; D not resolved. This CDR3 has 15 residues. CDR1 and CDR2 from the germline V gene are LNHDA and SQIVND (reference sequence). Trimming pared 1 base from V and 5 bases from J, leaving 9 bases between. In DNA form, the CDR3 reads TGTGCCAGTAGTATAGTCGACGGTGATAATTCACCCCTCCACTTT. As protein: CASSIVDGDNSPLHF.

In this sample, this clone is large (0.1 to 1%). V usage is TRBV7-9 and J usage is TRBJ2-1; 9 positions agree with TRBD1. Trimming at V came to 5 bases and at J to 2 bases, leaving 7 bases not matched to a gene. This CDR3 spans 16 amino acids. The germline V gene has CDR1 SEHNR and CDR2 FQNEAQ (reference sequence). The CDR3 DNA is TGTGCCAGCAGCGTCTCCGGGACAGGGCCCTACAATGAGCAGTTCTTC. Protein product: CASSVSGTGPYNEQFF.

The genes are TRBV9 and TRBJ2-3; D is perhaps TRBD1 or TRBD2 (6 bases each). CDR1 and CDR2 from the germline V gene are SGDLS and YYNGEE. Trimming took off 7 bases at V and 5 bases at J, with 11 bases between the two ends. The CDR3 runs to 12 residues. This CDR3 is CASGGREDTQYF. The CDR3 nucleotides are TGTGCCAGCGGGGGGCGAGAAGATACGCAGTATTTT.

J is TRBJ2-3 and V is TRBV19; D is undetermined. Per the germline V gene, CDR1 is LNHDA and CDR2 is SQIVND (reference sequence). V was pared by 9 bases and J by 0 bases, with 10 bases between. The CDR3 loop spans 13 amino acids. CDR3 in amino acids: CASSALSTDTQYF. For the CDR3, the DNA is TGTGCCAGCTCCGCGCTCAGCACAGATACGCAGTATTTT.

This chain connects TRBV18 to TRBJ2-3; a weak D match, TRBD2 (6 bases). The V gene's germline CDR1 is KGHSH and CDR2 LQKENI. This CDR3 has 13 residues. Trimming took off 6 bases at V and 3 bases at J, with 10 bases between the two ends. The CDR3 DNA follows: TGTGCCAGCTCCCAAGGACTAACAGATACGCAGTATTTT. Protein: CASSQGLTDTQYF.

This chain connects TRBV30 to TRBJ2-7, with D possibly matching TRBD1 (6 bases). The CDR3 is 13 residues long. V lost 8 bases and J 1 base, leaving 15 bases between the germline ends. The germline V gene has CDR1 GTSNPN and CDR2 SVGIG (reference sequence). CDR3 nucleotide sequence: TGTGCCGGTCACCGGGACACATCCTACGAGCAGTACTTC. It is translated as CAGHRDTSYEQYF. Using reference TRBV30 and TRBJ2-7 for the parts outside the CDR3, the full variable domain is SQTIHQWPATLVQPVGSPLSLECTVEGTSNPNLYWYRQAAGRGLQLLFYSVGIGQISSEVPQNLSASRPQDRQFILSSKKLLLSDSGFYLCAGHRDTSYEQYFGPGTRLTVT.

V is TRBV6-5 and J is TRBJ2-1; 7 bases are a match to TRBD1. V lost 5 bases, J lost 2 bases, and 6 bases stayed unmatched. The germline CDR1 and CDR2 sequences are MNHEY and SVGAGI. There are 15 residues in the CDR3. In DNA, the CDR3 is TGTGCCAGCAGTAAACTTACAGGGGCCTACAATGAGCAGTTCTTC. It translates to CASSKLTGAYNEQFF.